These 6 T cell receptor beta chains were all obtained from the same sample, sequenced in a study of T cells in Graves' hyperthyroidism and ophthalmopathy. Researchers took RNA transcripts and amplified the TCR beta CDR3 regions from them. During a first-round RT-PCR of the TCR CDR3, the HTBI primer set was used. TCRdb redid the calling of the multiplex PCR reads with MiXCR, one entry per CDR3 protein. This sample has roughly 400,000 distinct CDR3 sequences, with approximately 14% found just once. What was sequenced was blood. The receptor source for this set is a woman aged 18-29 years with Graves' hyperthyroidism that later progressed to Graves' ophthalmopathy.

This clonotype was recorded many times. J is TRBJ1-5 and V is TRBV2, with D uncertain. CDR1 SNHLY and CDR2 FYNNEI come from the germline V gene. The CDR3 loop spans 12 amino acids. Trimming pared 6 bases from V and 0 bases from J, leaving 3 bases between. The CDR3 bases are TGTGCCAGCAGATTTAGCAATCAGCCCCAGCATTTT. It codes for CASRFSNQPQHF.

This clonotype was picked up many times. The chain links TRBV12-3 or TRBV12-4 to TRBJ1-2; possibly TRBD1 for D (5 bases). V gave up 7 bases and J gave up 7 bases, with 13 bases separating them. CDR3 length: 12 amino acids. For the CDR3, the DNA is TGTGCCAGCAACACAGGTGATAGTGGCTACACCTTC. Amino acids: CASNTGDSGYTF.

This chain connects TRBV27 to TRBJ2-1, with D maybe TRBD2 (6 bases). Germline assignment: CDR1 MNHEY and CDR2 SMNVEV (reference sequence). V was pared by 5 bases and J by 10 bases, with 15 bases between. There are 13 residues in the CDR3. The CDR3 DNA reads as TGTGCCAGCAGTGTCCGGGACTGGAAAGAGCAGTTCTTC. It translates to CASSVRDWKEQFF.

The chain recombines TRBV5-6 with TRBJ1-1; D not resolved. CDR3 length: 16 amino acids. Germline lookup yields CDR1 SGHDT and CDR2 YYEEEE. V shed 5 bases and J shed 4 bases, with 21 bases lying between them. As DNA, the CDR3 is TGTGCCAGCAGACCACATGCGTCTGGGATGAGCACTGAAGCTTTCTTT. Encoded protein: CASRPHASGMSTEAFF.

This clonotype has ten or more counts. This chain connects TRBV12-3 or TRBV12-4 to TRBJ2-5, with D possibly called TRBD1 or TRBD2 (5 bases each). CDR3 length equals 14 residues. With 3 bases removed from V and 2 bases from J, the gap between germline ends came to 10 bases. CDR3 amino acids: CASSFRGEQETQYF. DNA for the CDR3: TGTGCCAGCAGTTTTAGAGGGGAACAAGAGACCCAGTACTTC.

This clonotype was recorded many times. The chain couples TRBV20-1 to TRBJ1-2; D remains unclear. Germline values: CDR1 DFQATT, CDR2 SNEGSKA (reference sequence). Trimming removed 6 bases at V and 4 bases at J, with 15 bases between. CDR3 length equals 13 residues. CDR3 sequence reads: CSAIPHGPYGYTF. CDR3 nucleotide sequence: TGCAGTGCGATACCTCACGGCCCCTATGGCTACACCTTC.